One and the same sample provided the 30 T cell receptor beta chains below, sequenced in a study of shared clonotypes between healthy human individuals. Clones were sequenced by immunoSEQ multiplex PCR, and TCRdb holds only the in-frame ones, with some missing. The table shows about a million clones, with approximately 80% occurring only once. Sequenced: memory CD4+ T cells sorted from blood. Subset: CD45RA-negative fraction. The receptors were gathered from a man younger than 30 in good health.

The gene calls are TRBV6-1 and TRBJ2-4; no clear D gene. Germline lookup yields CDR1 MNHNS and CDR2 SASEGT. There are 13 residues in the CDR3. Trimming stripped 8 bases from V and 7 bases from J, with 15 bases between. DNA for the CDR3: TGTGCCAGCCAGCATAGGACGGCGAACATTCAGTACTTC. Translation: CASQHRTANIQYF.

This clone appeared once. It may be a read error: a sequence one base away is much more abundant. Other nucleotide sequences from this sample produce the same CDR3. The CDR3 region is CAWAIAGGQDTQYF. The CDR3 bases are TGTGCCTGGGCTATAGCGGGAGGGCAGGATACGCAGTATTTT. The chain employs TRBV30 and TRBJ2-3, with 11 bases matching TRBD2. There are 14 residues in the CDR3. The germline gives CDR1 GTSNPN, CDR2 SVGIG (reference sequence). J was trimmed by 6 bases and V by 5 bases; bases with no gene match: 7.

To note about this clone: Other DNA sequences in the same sample also yield this CDR3. This chain uses TRBV18 with TRBJ2-7; unclear D gene. CDR1 is KGHSH and CDR2 is LQKENI in the germline V gene. The V end was cut by 0 bases, the J end by 4 bases, with 10 bases between. CDR3 length equals 14 residues. The CDR3: CASSPPRGTYEQYF. The CDR3 DNA reads TGTGCCAGCTCACCACCGAGAGGAACGTACGAGCAGTACTTC.

This sequence joins TRBV18 and TRBJ1-5; TRBD1 aligns across 7 bases. The germline gives CDR1 KGHSH, CDR2 LQKENI. The CDR3 runs 16 residues. Trimming removed 4 bases from V and 2 bases from J; junction bases left unmatched: 8. The CDR3 DNA is TGTGCCAGCTCACGTACCTCCGGGACAGGCAATCAGCCCCAGCATTTT. It is translated as CASSRTSGTGNQPQHF.

This chain joins TRBV5-1 and TRBJ1-6; possibly TRBD1 for D (5 bases). V dropped 4 bases and J dropped 7 bases, with 18 bases sitting between them. The CDR3 is 16 residues long. Per germline, CDR1 SGHRS and CDR2 YFSETQ. The CDR3 bases are TGCGCCAGCAGCGTGGGGACCGTTCGGGGGAATTCACCCCTCCACTTT. This codes for CASSVGTVRGNSPLHF.

The DNA of the CDR3 is TGTGCCAGCAGCTCTGGGGGGGACAATTCACCCCTCCACTTT. Protein: CASSSGGDNSPLHF. The chain uses TRBV11-2 and TRBJ1-6, with D maybe TRBD1 (5 bases). The CDR3 extends over 14 amino acids. The germline CDR1 and CDR2 sequences are SGHAT and FQNNGV. V lost 4 bases and J lost 7, with 11 bases in between.

The chain recombines TRBV11-2 with TRBJ2-1, with TRBD1 identical over 8 bases. The CDR3 totals 15 residues. The germline CDR1 and CDR2 sequences are SGHAT and FQNNGV. V lost 5 bases, J lost 0 bases, and 3 bases stayed unmatched. CDR3 bases: TGTGCCAGCAGCCGGGGACAGGACTCCTACAATGAGCAGTTCTTC. Protein product: CASSRGQDSYNEQFF.

This clone has a single count. The CDR3 region has the DNA TGTGCCAGCAGTGAAAGCAGGAACAATCAGCCCCAGCATTTT. Residues: CASSESRNNQPQHF. This sequence joins TRBV2 and TRBJ1-5, with D uncertain. Trimming pared 2 bases from V and 3 bases from J, leaving 8 bases between. The length of the CDR3 is 14 residues. Germline CDR1 reads SNHLY; CDR2 reads FYNNEI.

The chain is built from TRBV5-6 and TRBJ2-3, with no clear D. This CDR3 contains 15 residues. CDR1 and CDR2 from the germline V gene are SGHDT and YYEEEE. V lost 0 bases to trimming and J lost 0 bases, with 8 bases between them. Here the CDR3 reads CASSLELASTDTQYF. As DNA, the CDR3 is TGTGCCAGCAGCTTGGAGCTGGCAAGCACAGATACGCAGTATTTT.

This chain connects TRBV2 to TRBJ1-2, with D unclear. The CDR3 is 15 amino acids. Trimming removed 4 bases from V and 7 bases from J, with 19 bases in between. Germline V gene data show CDR1 as SNHLY and CDR2 as FYNNEI. The CDR3 loop reads CASSVTGSLIGGYTF. As DNA, the CDR3 is TGTGCCAGCAGTGTGACCGGCAGCTTAATAGGTGGCTACACCTTC. Full variable domain (missing parts from reference TRBV2 and TRBJ1-2): EPEVTQTPSHQVTQMGQEVILRCVPISNHLYFYWYRQILGQKVEFLVSFYNNEISEKSEIFDDQFSVERPDGSNFTLKIRSTKLEDSAMYFCASSVTGSLIGGYTFGSGTRLTVV.

Regarding this clone: A read error may explain this, as a much larger clone is one base away. The CDR3 protein is CASSPPGANVLTF. CDR3 nucleotide sequence: TGTGCCAGCAGTCCCCCTGGGGCCAACGTCCTGACTTTC. The gene calls are TRBV6-5 and TRBJ2-6; D is undetermined. The CDR3 contains 13 residues. Trimming left V 5 bases short and J 2 bases short, with 4 bases between. Germline CDR1 is MNHEY and CDR2 is SVGAGI.

This clone showed up just a few times. The DNA for the CDR3 is TGTGCCAGCAGCTTAACCGATTACACTGAAGCTTTCTTT. Encoded protein: CASSLTDYTEAFF. The rearrangement joins TRBV7-2 to TRBJ1-1; the D is unclear. In germline, CDR1 is SGHTA, CDR2 FQGNSA. The CDR3 totals 13 residues. The V gene lost 2 bases and the J gene lost 3 bases, with 7 bases spanning the gap. Full variable domain (rest looked up from reference TRBV7-2 and TRBJ1-1): GAGVSQSPSNKVTEKGKDVELRCDPISGHTALYWYRQSLGQGLEFLIYFQGNSAPDKSGLPSDRFSAERTGGSVSTLTIQRTQQEDSAVYLCASSLTDYTEAFFGQGTRLTVV.

The chain combines TRBV6-4 with TRBJ2-1, with 7 positions matching TRBD1. This CDR3 spans 13 amino acids. Germline V lookup: CDR1 MRHNA, CDR2 SNTAGT. With 4 bases clipped from V and 9 bases from J, the junction kept 6 bases outside the gene matches. CDR3 DNA: TGTGCCAGCAGTGCGTCGACAGGGTTTGAGCAGTTCTTC. Its translation is CASSASTGFEQFF.

Worth noting for this clone: The junction and the germline gene differ at one end; a read error may be behind it. This sequence joins TRBV7-7 and TRBJ2-7, with TRBD1 identical over 7 bases. This CDR3 contains 13 residues. Germline V gene lookup returns CDR1 SSHAT and CDR2 FNYEAQ (reference sequence). In DNA form, the CDR3 reads TGTGCTAGCAGCTTAAGCACAGGGGCCGAGCAGTACTTC. Its protein product is CASSLSTGAEQYF.

This clone came up a few times. The chain joins TRBV6-1 to TRBJ1-1, with D possibly TRBD1 on 6 matching bases. V lost 10 bases and J lost 3, with 15 bases in between. The CDR3 runs 13 residues. Germline lookup yields CDR1 MNHNS and CDR2 SASEGT. The CDR3 DNA sequence: TGTGCCACCAAATACAGGGCGGACACTGAAGCTTTCTTT. Its translation is CATKYRADTEAFF.

The chain has TRBV2 and TRBJ1-5, with 7 bases fitting TRBD1. The CDR3 runs 14 residues. Germline CDR1 is SNHLY and CDR2 is FYNNEI. The V gene end was trimmed by 6 bases and the J gene end by 1 base; junction bases not matched to a gene: 3. The CDR3 nucleotides read TGTGCCAGCAGGGGGACAGTGAGCAATCAGCCCCAGCATTTT. Protein sequence: CASRGTVSNQPQHF.

J is TRBJ2-5 and V is TRBV18; 9 nucleotides match TRBD1. The CDR3 covers 14 residues. CDR1 is KGHSH and CDR2 is LQKENI in the germline V gene. V was clipped by 6 bases and J by 5 bases; unmatched bases: 7. In nucleotides, the CDR3 is TGTGCCAGCTCGGGACAGGGTGGTTTGGAGACCCAGTACTTC. Its translation: CASSGQGGLETQYF.

The chain combines TRBV10-3 with TRBJ2-7; 9 nucleotides align to TRBD1. There are 12 residues in the CDR3. Germline V gene sequence: CDR1 ENHRY, CDR2 SYGVKD. Losses at the gene ends were 10 bases for V and 2 bases for J; bases not matched to a gene: 3. The CDR3 sequence: CATRTGAYEQYF. CDR3 nucleotide sequence: TGTGCCACCCGGACAGGGGCCTACGAGCAGTACTTC.

The gene calls are TRBV9 and TRBJ2-5; D assignment may be TRBD1 or TRBD2 (5 bases each). The V end was cut by 0 bases, the J end by 6 bases, with 12 bases between. CDR1 is SGDLS, CDR2 YYNGEE, per germline. The CDR3 is made up of 14 amino acids. CDR3 loop: CASSVEQWGQTQYF. As DNA, the CDR3 is TGTGCCAGCAGCGTAGAACAGTGGGGACAGACCCAGTACTTC.

The chain uses TRBV30 and TRBJ1-3, with D uncertain. The V gene's germline CDR1 is GTSNPN and CDR2 SVGIG (reference sequence). Deletions cut 2 bases from V and 4 bases from J, with 6 bases between. CDR3 length: 12 residues. This CDR3 reads CAWSTGGNTIYF. Written as DNA, the CDR3 is TGTGCCTGGAGTACGGGAGGAAACACCATATATTTT.

This chain links TRBV25-1 with TRBJ2-1; D is perhaps TRBD2 (6 bases). The CDR3 has 17 residues. CDR1 is MGHDK and CDR2 is SYGVNS in the germline V gene. Trimming took off 2 bases at V and 4 bases at J, with 18 bases between the two ends. CDR3 nucleotides: TGTGCCAGCAGTGAAGACAGTTTGGGAGCGGGTTACAATGAGCAGTTCTTC. This sequence encodes CASSEDSLGAGYNEQFF.

This chain connects TRBV2 to TRBJ2-5, with 11 bases identical to TRBD2. In germline, CDR1 is SNHLY, CDR2 FYNNEI. This CDR3 spans 14 amino acids. With 2 bases clipped from V and 9 bases from J, the junction kept 5 bases outside the gene matches. CDR3 region: CASSESSSGRSQYF. In DNA, the CDR3 is TGTGCCAGCAGTGAAAGTTCTAGCGGGAGGTCCCAGTACTTC.

The chain joins TRBV6-6 to TRBJ2-1, with TRBD1 matching 9 bases. Germline-derived CDR1 and CDR2 are MNHNY and SVGAGI (reference sequence). Trimming removed 8 bases from V and 9 bases from J; junction bases left unmatched: 11. The CDR3 length is 14 residues. In nucleotides, the CDR3 is TGTGCCAGCTGCGAACCGGGACAGGGTAGTGAGCAGTTCTTC. This translates into CASCEPGQGSEQFF.

Concerning this clone: Other DNA sequences in the same sample also yield this CDR3. The chain employs TRBV6-5 and TRBJ1-2; 9 positions match TRBD1. Trimming removed 6 bases from V and 8 bases from J; junction bases left unmatched: 4. CDR3 length equals 12 residues. Per germline, CDR1 MNHEY and CDR2 SVGAGI. Here the CDR3 reads CASRQGAGGYTF. CDR3 DNA sequence: TGTGCCAGCAGACAGGGGGCTGGGGGCTACACCTTC.

The chain couples TRBV10-3 to TRBJ1-1; D is uncertain. Germline CDR1 and CDR2: ENHRY and SYGVKD. V was pared by 2 bases and J by 1 base, with 11 bases between. The CDR3 consists of 15 residues. The CDR3 coding sequence is TGTGCCATCAGTGAGATCGTGTTGGGGAACACTGAAGCTTTCTTT. Protein: CAISEIVLGNTEAFF.

V gene TRBV6-5 combines with J gene TRBJ1-2; a possible D gene is TRBD1 (6 bases). Per the germline V gene, CDR1 is MNHEY and CDR2 is SVGAGI. V dropped 5 bases and J dropped 5 bases, with 15 bases sitting between them. The CDR3 runs to 14 residues. For the CDR3, the DNA is TGTGCCAGCAGTGACCCAGGGGCGCGGTATGGCTACACCTTC. Translation: CASSDPGARYGYTF.

This clone showed up just a few times. This sequence joins TRBV6-5 and TRBJ1-2; weak D call: TRBD1 (6 bases). The CDR3 extends over 12 amino acids. V dropped 11 bases and J dropped 8 bases, with 18 bases sitting between them. The germline V gene encodes CDR1 MNHEY and CDR2 SVGAGI. CDR3 sequence reads: CASREGDMGYTF. The CDR3 nucleotides are TGTGCCTCCAGGGAGGGGGACATGGGCTACACCTTC.

The chain joins TRBV5-4 to TRBJ1-1; 9 bases are shared with TRBD1. Germline trimming cut 2 bases from V and 1 base from J; bases unmatched to any gene: 9. Germline CDR1 reads SGHNT; CDR2 reads YYREEE (reference sequence). The CDR3 is 17 amino acids. CDR3 sequence reads: CASSFPGTGRENTEAFF. The CDR3 DNA follows: TGTGCCAGCAGCTTTCCCGGGACAGGGAGGGAGAACACTGAAGCTTTCTTT.

The rearrangement uses TRBV6-5 and TRBJ1-1, with D perhaps TRBD1 (6 bases). The V end lost 2 bases, the J end lost 11 bases, and 12 bases lay between the germline ends. The CDR3 is 12 residues long. Germline CDR1 is MNHEY and CDR2 is SVGAGI. This CDR3 reads CASSYDGGAAFF. DNA of the CDR3: TGTGCCAGCAGTTACGATGGGGGGGCGGCTTTCTTT.

This clone has more than one count but fewer than ten. The V gene is TRBV10-2, the J gene TRBJ1-1; D call uncertain. This CDR3 is 13 amino acids long. The germline CDR1 and CDR2 sequences are WSHSY and SAAADI. Trimming removed 6 bases from V and 3 bases from J, with 11 bases in between. Written as DNA, the CDR3 is TGCGCCAGCAGGGAGAAGACGGACACTGAAGCTTTCTTT. Amino acids: CASREKTDTEAFF.